This T cell receptor beta chain was recovered during a study of blood T cell repertoires in COVID-19. The overall study: Samples came from the United States, Italy and Spain, spanning acute and convalescent COVID-19.

Original data processing: How many nucleated cells were present was estimated from reference gene primer amplification. Profiled with immunoSEQ multiplex PCR; TCRdb holds only in-frame clones, not every one. D and trimming were read from the DNA, whereas the V and J calls and clone size are those reported in that table. The sample has around 310,000 clones; around 91% are singletons. Seattle researchers signed up patients amid active infection and tracked them longitudinally. V was pared by 6 bases and J by 8 bases, with 20 bases of the junction left unmatched. This CDR3 spans 17 amino acids. The germline gives CDR1 MDHEN, CDR2 SYDVKM.

The source of this sequence is a woman between 40 and 50 years old with COVID-19, enrolled during active disease. What was sequenced was peripheral blood. The V call is TRBV28, the J call TRBJ2-7; 9 positions match TRBD1. The CDR3 region has the DNA TGTGCCAGCAGCCCACTTAGGCCGGGACAGGGAATAAGGCAGCAGTACTTC. This gives the protein CASSPLRPGQGIRQQYF.